The clone carrying this T cell receptor beta chain was detected only once. The antigen is not known. At one end the junction does not follow the germline gene, possibly because of a read error. The data are from a study of CD8 T cells in ankylosing spondylitis. Study-wide results and caveats: Disease-associated clonotypes exhibited CD8+ identity and were relatively infrequent in peripheral blood. Matched ankylosing spondylitis synovial fluid reportedly showed significant enrichment of disease-linked clones. Characteristic of ankylosing spondylitis blood, it appeared, was a TCR beta motif comprising roughly eight highly homologous variants.

Quantitative 5'-RACE with molecular barcodes generated TCR beta libraries. TCRdb fed the 5' RACE reads into MiXCR, producing one record per CDR3 protein. The table lists some 240,000 distinct CDR3 sequences, 20% to 30% of them singletons. The germline V gene has CDR1 KGHDR and CDR2 SFDVKD. The CDR3 runs to 12 residues. The clonotype originates from a male donor with ankylosing spondylitis or in good health (not recorded which). The material sequenced was blood, either unsorted or a sorted T cell fraction (not recorded which). The gene calls are TRBV24-1 and TRBJ2-7, with a possible D match to TRBD1 (5 bases). CDR3 residues: CATSDSTLPQEF. The CDR3 nucleotides are TGTGCCACCAGTGATTCCACCCTTCCACAGGAATTC.